This T cell receptor (beta chain) came from a study of T cells expressing NK-cell markers (dated by TCRdb to the early 2020s). For context, the study as a whole: About 8 donors provided sorted CD3+CD56+NKG2C+, CD3+CD56+NKG2C- and CD3+CD56-NKG2C+ T-cell subsets, whose TCR beta-chain repertoires were profiled. Among the eight sequenced donors, seven were HCMV-seropositive and one was HCMV-seronegative. Randomly selected healthy volunteers, three men and five women, were used as the eight sequenced donors. The libraries were sequenced on Illumina HiSeq 2000/2500, MiSeq or NextSeq, producing 2 x 150 bp reads.

A commercial ELISA kit detecting HCMV-specific IgG in serum was used to determine HCMV serostatus. Ficoll density gradient centrifugation was used to isolate peripheral blood mononuclear cells from blood. From cysteine to phenylalanine, the CDR3 is 14 amino acids long. No DNA is given. Sequencing took place on an Illumina HiSeq 2000. TCR beta cDNA libraries were prepared using 5'RACE template switching, which introduced a universal primer site and unique molecular identifiers. Priming for cDNA synthesis came from the TCR beta constant segment, and two successive PCR amplification steps followed. Regarding the original processing steps: MIGEC handled demultiplexing of the reads and grouping by UMI, while MiTCR was used to assemble and quantify clonotypes. To exclude erroneous sequences, only TCR cDNA sequences supported by at least two reads were retained. The tcR package was used for downstream repertoire analysis, and clonotypes were matched between fractions using CDR3 nucleotide sequence together with V segment. Antigen specificity was annotated against VDJdb with VDJmatch, allowing one amino acid substitution in CDR3. TCRdb reprocessed the reads into one record per CDR3 protein sequence, lacking DNA. The V and J calls were not made by the authors but by TCRdb's processing. This sample's table contains some 190,000 distinct CDR3 sequences. The top ten constitute around 20% of the sample.

Worth noting for this clonotype: The specificity of this receptor is unknown.

The study at large found these results: Those dominant clonotypes were again the most abundant among CD3+CD56-NKG2C+ cells in four donors, at roughly 25-60.1%. Whether the expanded NKG2C-expressing T cell clones were specific for HCMV antigens remained unclear. In several donors, the dominant CD3+CD56+NKG2C+ clonotypes were among the top 10 CD8+ clonotypes and accounted for about 1.0-7.5% of CD8+ T cells.

This TCR came from a man aged 18-75 years in good health. This sequence uses TRBV12-3 or TRBV12-4 and TRBJ2-3; the D call of TRBD2 rests on TCRdb alone, since no DNA is present to check it. Sequencing input: blood T cells: a sorted CD56 or NKG2C T cell subset, CD4+ or CD8+ T cells, or bulk PBMC T cells (not recorded which). The CDR3 reads CASSSLADPRTQYF.